This T cell receptor beta chain was obtained from a study of neurological immune-mediated disorders (dated by TCRdb to between 2018 and 2021). For context, the study as a whole: Among the approximately 34 multiple sclerosis patients, relapsing-remitting MS was present in around 31 and secondary progressive MS was present in 3. Alongside PBMC samples, the set of 80 to 130 TCR-beta libraries contained longitudinal samples, technical triplicates, and paired CD4+ and CD8+ T-cell subsets that had been sorted. Peripheral blood TCR-beta repertoires from patients with HTLV-I-associated myelopathy (HAM/TSP), patients with multiple sclerosis, and healthy controls were compared in the study using UMI-based sequencing. The cohort included about 70 subjects: some 14 with HAM/TSP, around 34 with multiple sclerosis, and 20 or so healthy controls. Findings and caveats that apply to the study as a whole: The MS cluster was not associated with any clinical or MRI features, and the authors stated that larger cohorts are needed. No identical CDR3 amino acid sequences were found to be shared among expanded clones across subjects, suggesting that TCR-beta repertoires were private in all groups. Repertoires from 18 of 34 MS patients were grouped by phylogenetic analysis into a cluster of related CDR3 sequences, suggesting a possible repertoire-level signature. TCR clonal expansion was highest in HAM/TSP patients and lowest in MS patients, with MS patients falling below even healthy controls.

From the germline V gene, CDR1 is SGHVS and CDR2 is FQNEAQ. Reading from cysteine to phenylalanine, the CDR3 counts 18 amino acids. Only the CDR3 portion is preserved as DNA: 54 bases, with reading frame beginning at the first base. The germline V and J ends show losses of 1 base and 5 bases respectively, and no gene match explains 15 bases of the junction. In its sample, this clonotype was seen many times. Its antigen specificity is not known. No base quality values were provided; no much bigger clone lies one nucleotide off. For unsorted PBMC libraries, 2 million PBMCs were used after storage in RNAlater at -80 degrees C until RNA extraction. Multiple sclerosis patients were enrolled in a US clinical protocol evaluating disease progression by magnetic resonance imaging. Peripheral blood was subjected to Ficoll-Hypaque density gradient centrifugation to isolate PBMCs, which were then cryopreserved in liquid nitrogen.

To synthesize cDNA, template-switch 5'RACE was performed with a primer carrying a 10-nucleotide random unique molecular identifier so that each TCR transcript was tagged. Over 200 million TCR-beta sequences, covering 15-18 subjects, were produced in each sequencing run. Total RNA was extracted with the RNeasy kit. The KAPA Real-time Library Amplification kit was used to amplify TCR-beta VDJ regions with primers for the TCR constant region and the 5'RACE anchor. A first PCR added sample indexes and Illumina adaptors, after which a second PCR increased the library yield. After Ampure bead purification, the roughly 650 bp TCR product was size-selected on a 2% E-gel SizeSelection system. Before pooling, library quality was assessed on a Bioanalyzer, concentration was determined with Qubit, and library quantification was performed with the Kapa Library Quantification kit. An Illumina HiSeq 2500 sequenced the libraries paired-end 2 x 150 bp. To increase sequence diversity, roughly 25-31% phiX was spiked into each library pool. Processing in the source paper ran as follows. The UMI-based MiGEC pipeline processed quality-filtered reads and removed over 80% of raw TCR sequences during error correction. IMGT germline references were used for alignment of VDJ genes, and clonotypes were defined by a unique CDR3 amino acid sequence together with V-J genes. Clonal expansion, Shannon diversity and CDR3 relatedness were evaluated with VDJtools (CalcPairwiseDistances, ClusterSamples), while phylogenetic trees were built in CLCbio workbench. A clone was classed as expanded if it had 8 or more unique UMIs, a cutoff based on coefficient-of-variation modelling across technical triplicates. TCRdb trimmed public reads at Q25 via fastp, called clones via MiXCR and kept in-frame beta chains. When rows share a CDR3 protein, they turn into one entry using the most common DNA and genes. None of the V and J calls come from the authors' own analysis; TCRdb made them. This sample holds around 64,000 distinct CDR3 sequences; 3.2% were observed only once. About 5% of the sample is in the top ten clones.

The origin of this receptor is a woman in her forties or fifties with multiple sclerosis. Sequences were obtained from PBMCs. Recombination linked TRBV7-8 to TRBJ2-5; TRBD1 fits 8 bases in the junction. The DNA sequence is given as TGTGCCAGCAGCTTAGGGCTTACTTTCAGGGGGCCGGGGGAGACCCAGTACTTC. Its amino acids are CASSLGLTFRGPGETQYF.